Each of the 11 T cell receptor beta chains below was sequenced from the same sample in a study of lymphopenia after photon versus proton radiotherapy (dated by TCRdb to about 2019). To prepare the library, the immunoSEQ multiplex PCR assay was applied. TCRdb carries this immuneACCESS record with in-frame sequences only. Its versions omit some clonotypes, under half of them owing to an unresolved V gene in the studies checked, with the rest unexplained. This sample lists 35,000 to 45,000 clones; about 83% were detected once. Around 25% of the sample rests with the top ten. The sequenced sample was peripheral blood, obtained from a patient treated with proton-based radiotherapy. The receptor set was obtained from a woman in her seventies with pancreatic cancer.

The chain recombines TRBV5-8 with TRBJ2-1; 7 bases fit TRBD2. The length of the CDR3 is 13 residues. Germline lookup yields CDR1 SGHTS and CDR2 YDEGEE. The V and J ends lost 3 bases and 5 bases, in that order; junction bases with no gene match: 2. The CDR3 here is CASSSSGNNEQFF. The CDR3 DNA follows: TGTGCCAGCAGCTCTAGCGGAAACAATGAGCAGTTCTTC.

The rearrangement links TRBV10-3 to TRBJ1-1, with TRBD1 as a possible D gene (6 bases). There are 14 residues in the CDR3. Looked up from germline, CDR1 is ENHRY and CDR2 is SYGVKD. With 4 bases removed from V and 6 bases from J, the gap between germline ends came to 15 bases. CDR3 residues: CAISGTAPQSEAFF. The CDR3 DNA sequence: TGTGCCATCAGTGGGACAGCCCCACAATCTGAAGCTTTCTTT.

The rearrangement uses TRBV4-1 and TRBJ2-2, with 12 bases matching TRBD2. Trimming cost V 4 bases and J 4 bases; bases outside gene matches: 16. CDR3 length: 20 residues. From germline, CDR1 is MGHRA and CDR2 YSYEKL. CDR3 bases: TGCGCCAGCAGCCCGATAGGACTAGCGGGACCCTTTGGGAGCACCGGGGAGCTGTTTTTT. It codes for CASSPIGLAGPFGSTGELFF.

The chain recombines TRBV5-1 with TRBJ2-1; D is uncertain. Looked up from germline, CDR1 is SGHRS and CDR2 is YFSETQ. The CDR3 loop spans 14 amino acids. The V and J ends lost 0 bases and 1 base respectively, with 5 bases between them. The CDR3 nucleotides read TGCGCCAGCAGCTTGGGCTTTTCCTACAATGAGCAGTTCTTC. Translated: CASSLGFSYNEQFF.

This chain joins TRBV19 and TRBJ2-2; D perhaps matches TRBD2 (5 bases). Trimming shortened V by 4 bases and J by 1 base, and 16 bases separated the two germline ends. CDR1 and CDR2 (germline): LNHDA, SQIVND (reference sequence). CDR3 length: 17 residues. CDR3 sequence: CASSTPMSGVNTGELFF. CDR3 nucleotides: TGTGCCAGTAGTACACCCATGAGCGGCGTGAACACCGGGGAGCTGTTTTTT.

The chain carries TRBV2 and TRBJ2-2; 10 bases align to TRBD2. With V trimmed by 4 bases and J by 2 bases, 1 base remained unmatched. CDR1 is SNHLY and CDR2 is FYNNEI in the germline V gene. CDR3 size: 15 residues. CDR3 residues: CASSGTSGNTGELFF. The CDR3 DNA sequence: TGTGCCAGCAGTGGGACTAGCGGAAACACCGGGGAGCTGTTTTTT.

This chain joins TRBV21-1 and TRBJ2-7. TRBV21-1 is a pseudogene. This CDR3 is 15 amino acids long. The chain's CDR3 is CASSMWDGEPYEQYF. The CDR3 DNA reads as TGTGCCAGCAGCATGTGGGACGGGGAGCCTTACGAGCAGTACTTC.

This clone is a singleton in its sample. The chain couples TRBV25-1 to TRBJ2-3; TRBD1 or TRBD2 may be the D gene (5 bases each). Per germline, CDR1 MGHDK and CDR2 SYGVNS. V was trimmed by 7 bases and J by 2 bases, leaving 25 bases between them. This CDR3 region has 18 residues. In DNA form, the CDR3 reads TGTGCCAGCATAATGAAGAAGTGTGGGGGAAAGACCACAGATACGCAGTATTTT. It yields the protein CASIMKKCGGKTTDTQYF.

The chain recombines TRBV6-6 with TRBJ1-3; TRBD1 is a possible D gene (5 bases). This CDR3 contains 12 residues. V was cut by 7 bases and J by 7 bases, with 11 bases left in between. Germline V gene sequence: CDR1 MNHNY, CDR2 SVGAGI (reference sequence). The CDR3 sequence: CASTDGGNTIYF. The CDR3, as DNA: TGTGCCAGCACCGACGGGGGGAACACCATATATTTT.

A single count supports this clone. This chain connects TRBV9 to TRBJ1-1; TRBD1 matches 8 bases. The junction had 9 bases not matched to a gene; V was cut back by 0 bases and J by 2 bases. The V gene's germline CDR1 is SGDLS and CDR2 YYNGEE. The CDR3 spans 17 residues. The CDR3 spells CASSVVDRGPPNTEAFF. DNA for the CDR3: TGTGCCAGCAGCGTAGTCGACAGGGGCCCACCTAACACTGAAGCTTTCTTT.

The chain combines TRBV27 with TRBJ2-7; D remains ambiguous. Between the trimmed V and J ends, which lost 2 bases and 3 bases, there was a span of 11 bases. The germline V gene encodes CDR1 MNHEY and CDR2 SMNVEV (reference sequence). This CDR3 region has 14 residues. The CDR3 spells CASSLGPPVYEQYF. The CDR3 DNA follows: TGTGCCAGCAGTTTAGGGCCCCCCGTCTACGAGCAGTACTTC.